The 28 T cell receptor beta chains listed next were all sequenced from one sample in a study of sequential checkpoint blockade in melanoma. Stated treatment: randomized to nivolumab then ipilimumab (arm A) or the reverse (arm B). TCRdb's copy holds only in-frame clones and misses some; the assay was immunoSEQ multiplex PCR. The sample lists roughly 4,000 clones, roughly 24% seen once, with about 12% in the top ten. The specimen comprised tumor tissue (inferred from file names), sampled from a patient given nivolumab and ipilimumab in sequence. These receptors were taken from a human donor with melanoma.

This clone occurred many times. The J gene is TRBJ2-2, the V gene TRBV11-3; D perhaps matches TRBD1 (6 bases). Germline V lookup: CDR1 SGHNT, CDR2 YENEEA. This CDR3 is built from 15 residues. Deletions cut 3 bases from V and 1 base from J, with 9 bases between. CDR3 sequence reads: CASSLPTGNTGELFF. CDR3 nucleotides: TGTGCCAGCAGCTTGCCGACAGGGAACACCGGGGAGCTGTTTTTT.

This clone was counted ten times or more. This chain uses TRBV9 with TRBJ1-6, with 8 positions matching TRBD1. Germline assignment: CDR1 SGDLS and CDR2 YYNGEE. The trim removed 0 bases at V and 8 bases at J, leaving 4 bases unmatched. The CDR3 totals 15 residues. CDR3 sequence: CASSVGAGGDSPLHF. In nucleotides, the CDR3 is TGTGCCAGCAGCGTAGGGGCAGGGGGCGATTCACCCCTCCACTTT. Full variable domain (outside the CDR3, taken from reference TRBV9 and TRBJ1-6): DSGVTQTPKHLITATGQRVTLRCSPRSGDLSVYWYQQSLDQGLQFLIQYYNGEERAKGNILERFSAQQFPDLHSELNLSSLELGDSALYFCASSVGAGGDSPLHFGNGTRLTVT.

This chain joins TRBV6-8 and TRBJ1-2, with unresolved D. Germline V CDR1 and CDR2: MNHGY, SAAAGT. The V end was cut by 2 bases, the J end by 3 bases, with 7 bases between. This CDR3 is built from 13 residues. CDR3 in DNA: TGTGCCAGCAGTTACGGGGAGGACTATGGCTACACCTTC. This codes for CASSYGEDYGYTF.

The J gene is TRBJ1-2, the V gene TRBV19; weak D call: TRBD1 (6 bases). Looked up from germline, CDR1 is LNHDA and CDR2 is SQIVND (reference sequence). The V gene lost 2 bases and the J gene lost 4 bases, with 11 bases spanning the gap. The CDR3 runs 14 residues. CDR3 in DNA: TGTGCCAGTAGTATAACACAGGGACCCTATGGCTACACCTTC. Translation: CASSITQGPYGYTF. The complete variable domain, with remaining parts taken from reference TRBV19 and TRBJ1-2, reads DGGITQSPKYLFRKEGQNVTLSCEQNLNHDAMYWYRQDPGQGLRLIYYSQIVNDFQKGDIAEGYSVSREKKESFPLTVTSAQKNPTAFYLCASSITQGPYGYTFGSGTRLTVV.

This chain joins TRBV5-1 and TRBJ2-5; maybe TRBD2 (5 bases). In germline, CDR1 is SGHRS, CDR2 YFSETQ. The CDR3 consists of 14 residues. V gave up 1 base and J gave up 5 bases, with 12 bases separating them. CDR3 DNA sequence: TGCGCCAGCAGCTTGTCCCGGGGTGGGGAGACCCAGTACTTC. Encoded protein: CASSLSRGGETQYF. Combining the CDR3 with reference TRBV5-1 and TRBJ2-5 gives the whole variable domain KAGVTQTPRYLIKTRGQQVTLSCSPISGHRSVSWYQQTPGQGLQFLFEYFSETQRNKGNFPGRFSGRQFSNSRSEMNVSTLELGDSALYLCASSLSRGGETQYFGPGTRLLVL.

On this clone itself: A read error may account for a junction end that differs from germline. This chain links TRBV6-8 with TRBJ1-2; D is ambiguous. The CDR3 length is 16 residues. CDR1 is MNHGY, CDR2 SAAAGT, per germline. The CDR3 DNA follows: TGTGCCATCAGTGTTCCGGGTCGAATGGATCCCTTAGGCTACACCTTC. The encoded protein is CAISVPGRMDPLGYTF.

This clone appeared a few times. The chain recombines TRBV30 with TRBJ2-7, with TRBD1 matching over 12 bases. The trim removed 3 bases at V and 3 bases at J, leaving 3 bases unmatched. Germline-derived CDR1 and CDR2 are GTSNPN and SVGIG (reference sequence). CDR3 length: 14 residues. CDR3 nucleotides: TGTGCCTGGAGCGGGACAGGGGGCTTCTACGAGCAGTACTTC. Amino acid sequence: CAWSGTGGFYEQYF.

This clone was detected a few times. V gene TRBV15 combines with J gene TRBJ1-1; D is uncertain. The CDR3 totals 15 residues. Per the germline V gene, CDR1 is LNHNV and CDR2 is YYDKDF (reference sequence). Trimming removed 0 bases from V and 8 bases from J, with 16 bases in between. The CDR3 reads CATSRDRDVSREAFF. Here the CDR3 DNA reads TGTGCCACCAGCAGAGATCGGGATGTGAGTAGAGAAGCTTTCTTT.

In this sample, this clone turned up a few times. This chain's CDR3 is CAISEGQGRVAFF. The CDR3, as DNA: TGTGCCATCAGTGAGGGACAAGGGAGGGTAGCTTTCTTT. This chain uses TRBV10-3 with TRBJ1-1, with a possible D match to TRBD1 (5 bases). V gave up 2 bases and J gave up 10 bases, with 14 bases separating them. The CDR3 runs 13 residues. CDR1 is ENHRY, CDR2 SYGVKD, per germline.

Judged by abundance, this clone is medium-sized. The chain uses TRBV23-1 and TRBJ1-1; 7 nucleotides agree with TRBD1. TRBV23-1 is labeled an ORF, and its function is uncertain. Germline trimming cut 6 bases from V and 4 bases from J; bases unmatched to any gene: 5. The CDR3 sequence is 13 residues long. The CDR3 bases are TGCGCCAGCAGCTTCCAGGGGGTCACTGAAGCTTTCTTT. This encodes CASSFQGVTEAFF.

J is TRBJ1-6 and V is TRBV19, with a weak D call TRBD1 (5 bases). Germline V lookup: CDR1 LNHDA, CDR2 SQIVND (reference sequence). The length of the CDR3 is 17 residues. The V end was cut by 5 bases, the J end by 0 bases, with 14 bases between. As DNA, the CDR3 is TGTGCCAGTAGTGACCGAGGGGTGAGCTCCTATAATTCACCCCTCCACTTT. The encoded protein is CASSDRGVSSYNSPLHF.

This clone is judged medium-sized. One end of the junction is discordant with germline, which a read error may explain. V usage is TRBV11-3 and J usage is TRBJ1-4; no clear D. CDR3 size: 14 residues. Germline V CDR1 and CDR2: SGHNT, YENEEA. The CDR3 bases are TGTGCCAGCAGCTTAGTAGAGGGTAATGCAAAACTGTTTTTT. Protein: CASSLVEGNAKLFF.

The chain combines TRBV30 with TRBJ1-2; tentative D call: TRBD1 (5 bases). Germline-derived CDR1 and CDR2 are GTSNPN and SVGIG (reference sequence). The CDR3 length is 13 residues. V gave up 8 bases and J gave up 6 bases, with 19 bases separating them. CDR3 protein: CALTPPGEDGYTF. In nucleotides, the CDR3 is TGTGCCCTCACCCCACCGGGGGAAGATGGCTACACCTTC.

V usage is TRBV6-8 and J usage is TRBJ1-1, with a tentative D call TRBD1 (6 bases). CDR1 and CDR2 (germline): MNHGY, SAAAGT. V was pared by 10 bases and J by 4 bases, with 13 bases between. The CDR3 loop spans 12 amino acids. The CDR3 region has the DNA TGTGCCACCTTTTACAGGGTCACTGAAGCTTTCTTT. Translating it yields CATFYRVTEAFF.

This clone was seen only a few times. This chain joins TRBV19 and TRBJ1-1; D uncertain. Germline V gives CDR1 LNHDA, CDR2 SQIVND (reference sequence). The CDR3 loop spans 12 amino acids. V lost 6 bases and J lost 5, with 10 bases in between. The CDR3 protein is CASRNQPTEAFF. The CDR3 DNA reads TGTGCCAGTAGGAACCAGCCGACTGAAGCTTTCTTT.

Ten or more counts support this clone. This chain links TRBV11-3 with TRBJ2-3, with 8 bases aligning to TRBD2. This CDR3 spans 16 amino acids. The trim removed 3 bases at V and 2 bases at J, leaving 7 bases unmatched. Germline-derived CDR1 and CDR2 are SGHNT and YENEEA. The CDR3 DNA follows: TGTGCCAGCAGCTTCCTGACGGGGGGGGACACAGATACGCAGTATTTT. It codes for CASSFLTGGDTDTQYF.

By sample fraction, this clone is medium-sized. The rearrangement uses TRBV11-3 and TRBJ2-5, with D possibly matching TRBD2 (6 bases). CDR3 length equals 16 residues. V lost 5 bases and J 4 bases, leaving 20 bases between the germline ends. Germline V CDR1 and CDR2: SGHNT, YENEEA. The CDR3, as DNA: TGTGCCAGCAGCCTCAACGGGGCGGGGCGGGGAGAGACCCAGTACTTC. This codes for CASSLNGAGRGETQYF.

The CDR3 nucleotides are TGTGCCAGCACGCAGGGGACACTACTCACAGATACGCAGTATTTT. As protein: CASTQGTLLTDTQYF. The chain couples TRBV6-8 to TRBJ2-3; D is perhaps TRBD1 (6 bases). This CDR3 spans 15 amino acids. The V gene lost 7 bases and the J gene lost 2 bases, with 16 bases spanning the gap. The germline gives CDR1 MNHGY, CDR2 SAAAGT.

This clone has more than one count but fewer than ten. This sequence joins TRBV7-4 and TRBJ1-5; weak D call: TRBD1 (5 bases). Trimming took 5 bases from V and 5 from J, leaving 10 bases between them. The CDR3 runs to 13 residues. Looked up from germline, CDR1 is SGHVT and CDR2 is SQSDAQ. CDR3 coding DNA: TGTGCCAGCAGCCTGGGACCTGATCAGCCCCAGCATTTT. The encoded protein is CASSLGPDQPQHF.

This clone was seen only a few times. This rearrangement joins TRBV15 to TRBJ2-1; TRBD1 agrees at 9 bases. The J segment lost 7 bases and the V segment lost 5 bases, leaving 9 bases of the junction unmatched. CDR1 is LNHNV and CDR2 is YYDKDF in the germline V gene (reference sequence). This CDR3 is 15 amino acids long. DNA of the CDR3: TGTGCCACCAGCTTAGGTGGGGACAGGGTGAATGAGCAGTTCTTC. Amino acid sequence: CATSLGGDRVNEQFF. Filled out from reference TRBV15 and TRBJ2-1, the complete variable domain reads DAMVIQNPRYQVTQFGKPVTLSCSQTLNHNVMYWYQQKSSQAPKLLFHYYDKDFNNEADTPDNFQSRRPNTSFCFLDIRSPGLGDTAMYLCATSLGGDRVNEQFFGPGTRLTVL.

This clone was seen at least ten times. The rearrangement links TRBV11-3 to TRBJ1-6; D is possibly TRBD1 (5 bases). CDR1 is SGHNT and CDR2 is YENEEA in the germline V gene. V was shortened by 3 bases and J by 9 bases, with 12 bases between the two germline ends. The CDR3 sequence is 14 residues long. In nucleotides, the CDR3 is TGTGCCAGCAGCTTGACAGTAACGGCTTCACCCCTCCACTTT. This encodes CASSLTVTASPLHF.

CDR3 DNA sequence: TGCGCCAGCAGCCCCGGACAGGGGGCATGGGGCTACACCTTC. Protein: CASSPGQGAWGYTF. The genes are TRBV5-1 and TRBJ1-2, with 11 nucleotides matching TRBD1. With 4 bases clipped from V and 8 bases from J, the junction kept 7 bases outside the gene matches. This CDR3 has 14 amino acids. Germline V gene sequence: CDR1 SGHRS, CDR2 YFSETQ. The variable domain in full, with the rest retrieved from reference TRBV5-1 and TRBJ1-2, is KAGVTQTPRYLIKTRGQQVTLSCSPISGHRSVSWYQQTPGQGLQFLFEYFSETQRNKGNFPGRFSGRQFSNSRSEMNVSTLELGDSALYLCASSPGQGAWGYTFGSGTRLTVV.

V usage is TRBV18 and J usage is TRBJ2-5; TRBD2 aligns across 8 bases. This CDR3 has 15 residues. Per the germline V gene, CDR1 is KGHSH and CDR2 is LQKENI. Germline trimming cut 3 bases from V and 5 bases from J; bases unmatched to any gene: 8. CDR3 coding DNA: TGTGCCAGCTCACCGAGCGGGGGCTTGTCGGAGACCCAGTACTTC. This translates into CASSPSGGLSETQYF.

By share, this clone ranks as medium-sized (0.01 to 0.1%). The V gene is TRBV6-8, the J gene TRBJ2-2; TRBD1 agrees at 8 bases. Looked up from germline, CDR1 is MNHGY and CDR2 is SAAAGT. The CDR3 is 18 amino acids. V shed 2 bases, J shed 4 bases, and the junction held 12 bases outside the gene matches. As DNA, the CDR3 is TGTGCCAGCAGTTACCCCCGGACAGGGTCGGTACGCACCGGGGAGCTGTTTTTT. It specifies CASSYPRTGSVRTGELFF.

The genes are TRBV19 and TRBJ1-6, with TRBD1 as a possible D gene (5 bases). V lost 7 bases and J lost 6, with 13 bases in between. CDR1 LNHDA and CDR2 SQIVND come from the germline V gene (reference sequence). The CDR3 sequence is 14 residues long. CDR3 protein: CASTMGDINSPLHF. CDR3 sequence (DNA): TGTGCCAGTACCATGGGGGATATTAATTCACCCCTCCACTTT.

V and J are TRBV5-1 and TRBJ2-7, with D unclear. This CDR3 spans 14 amino acids. V was pared by 0 bases and J by 3 bases, with 10 bases between. Germline V gene data show CDR1 as SGHRS and CDR2 as YFSETQ. As DNA, the CDR3 is TGCGCCAGCAGCTTGGAACCGCTTAACTACGAGCAGTACTTC. It yields the protein CASSLEPLNYEQYF.

The chain has TRBV30 and TRBJ1-5, with 7 bases matching TRBD1. This CDR3 is built from 13 residues. The germline V gene encodes CDR1 GTSNPN and CDR2 SVGIG (reference sequence). V was clipped by 3 bases and J by 9 bases; unmatched bases: 8. The CDR3 DNA is TGTGCCTGGAGCGAGGGGGCTGGGTGGCCCCAGCATTTT. Amino acid sequence: CAWSEGAGWPQHF.

This chain links TRBV14 with TRBJ1-4; no reliable D call. Germline CDR1 is SGHDN and CDR2 is FVKESK. The CDR3 runs 15 residues. V was pared by 5 bases and J by 7 bases, with 17 bases between. Here the CDR3 reads CASSYILGRAEKLFF. Here the CDR3 DNA reads TGTGCCAGCAGCTATATTTTAGGGCGAGCTGAAAAACTGTTTTTT.